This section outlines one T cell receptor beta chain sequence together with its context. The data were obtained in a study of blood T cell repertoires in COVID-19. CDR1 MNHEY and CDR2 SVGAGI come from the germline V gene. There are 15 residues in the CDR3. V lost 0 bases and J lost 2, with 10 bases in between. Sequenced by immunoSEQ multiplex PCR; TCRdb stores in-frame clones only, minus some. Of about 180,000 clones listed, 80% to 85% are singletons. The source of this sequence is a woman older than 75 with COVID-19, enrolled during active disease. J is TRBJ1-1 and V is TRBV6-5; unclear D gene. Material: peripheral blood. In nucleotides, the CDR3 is TGTGCCAGCAGTTACTCCAGTCTGATAAACACTGAAGCTTTCTTT. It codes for CASSYSSLINTEAFF.